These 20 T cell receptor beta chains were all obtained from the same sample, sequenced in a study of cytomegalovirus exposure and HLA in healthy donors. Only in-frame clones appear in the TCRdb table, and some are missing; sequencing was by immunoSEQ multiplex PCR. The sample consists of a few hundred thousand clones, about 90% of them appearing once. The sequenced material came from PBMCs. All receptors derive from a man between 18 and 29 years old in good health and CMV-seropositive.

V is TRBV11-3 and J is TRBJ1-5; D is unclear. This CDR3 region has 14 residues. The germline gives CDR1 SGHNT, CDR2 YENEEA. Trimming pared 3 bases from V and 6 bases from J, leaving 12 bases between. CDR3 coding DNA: TGTGCCAGCAGCTTTCCAGGAAATGGTCAGCCCCAGCATTTT. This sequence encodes CASSFPGNGQPQHF.

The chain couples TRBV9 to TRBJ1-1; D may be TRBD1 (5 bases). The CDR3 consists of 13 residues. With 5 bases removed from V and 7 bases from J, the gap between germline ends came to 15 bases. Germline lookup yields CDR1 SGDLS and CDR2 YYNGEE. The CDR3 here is CASSEGVPDEAFF. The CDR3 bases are TGTGCCAGCAGTGAAGGGGTACCAGATGAAGCTTTCTTT.

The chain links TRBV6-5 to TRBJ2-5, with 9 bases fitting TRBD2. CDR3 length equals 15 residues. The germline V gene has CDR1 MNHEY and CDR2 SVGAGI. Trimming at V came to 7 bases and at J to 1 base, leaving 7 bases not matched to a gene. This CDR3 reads CASKTQREAQETQYF. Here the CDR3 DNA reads TGTGCCAGCAAAACTCAGCGGGAGGCCCAAGAGACCCAGTACTTC.

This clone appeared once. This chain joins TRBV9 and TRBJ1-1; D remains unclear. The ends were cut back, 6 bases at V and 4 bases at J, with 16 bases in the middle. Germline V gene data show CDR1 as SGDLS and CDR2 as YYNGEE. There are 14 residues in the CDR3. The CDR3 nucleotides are TGTGCCAGCACCCAGTCCCCCGGTGGCACTGAAGCTTTCTTT. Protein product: CASTQSPGGTEAFF.

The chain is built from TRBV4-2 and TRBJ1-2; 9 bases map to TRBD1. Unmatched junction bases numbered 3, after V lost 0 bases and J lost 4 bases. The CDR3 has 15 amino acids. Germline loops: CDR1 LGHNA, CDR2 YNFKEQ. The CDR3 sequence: CASSQESTGGYGYTF. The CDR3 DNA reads TGTGCCAGCAGCCAAGAGTCGACAGGGGGCTATGGCTACACCTTC.

The chain's CDR3 is CASSRGVSSEQYF. For the CDR3, the DNA is TGTGCCAGCAGTCGGGGCGTAAGCTCCGAGCAGTACTTC. J is TRBJ2-7 and V is TRBV27; D is perhaps TRBD1 or TRBD2 (5 bases each). The CDR3 spans 13 residues. V lost 5 bases to trimming and J lost 6 bases, with 14 bases between them. Germline V gene sequence: CDR1 MNHEY, CDR2 SMNVEV (reference sequence).

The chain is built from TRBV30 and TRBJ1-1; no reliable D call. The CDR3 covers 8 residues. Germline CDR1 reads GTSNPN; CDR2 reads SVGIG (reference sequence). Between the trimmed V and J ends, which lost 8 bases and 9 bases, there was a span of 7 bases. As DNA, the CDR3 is TGTGCCGAGGGCAAAGCTTTCTTT. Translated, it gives CAEGKAFF.

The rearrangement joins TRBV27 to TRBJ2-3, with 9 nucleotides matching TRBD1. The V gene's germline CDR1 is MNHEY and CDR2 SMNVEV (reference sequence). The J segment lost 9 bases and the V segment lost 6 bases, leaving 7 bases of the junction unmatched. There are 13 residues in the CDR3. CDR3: CASRKTGGPTQYF. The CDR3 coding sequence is TGTGCCAGCAGAAAAACAGGGGGCCCAACGCAGTATTTT.

Here the CDR3 reads CASSDPSRGELFF. The DNA of the CDR3 is TGTGCCAGCAGTGATCCGAGCCGGGGGGAGCTGTTTTTT. The rearrangement uses TRBV6-4 and TRBJ2-2; the D is unclear. CDR1 is MRHNA and CDR2 is SNTAGT in the germline V gene. Trimming took off 3 bases at V and 8 bases at J, with 10 bases between the two ends. The CDR3 totals 13 residues.

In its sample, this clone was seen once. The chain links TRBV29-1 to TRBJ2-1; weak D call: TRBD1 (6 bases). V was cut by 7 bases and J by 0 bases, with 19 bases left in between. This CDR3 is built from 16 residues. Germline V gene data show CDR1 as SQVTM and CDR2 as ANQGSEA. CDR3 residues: CSAQTRGPFSYNEQFF. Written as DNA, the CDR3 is TGCAGCGCCCAAACCAGGGGACCCTTCTCCTACAATGAGCAGTTCTTC.

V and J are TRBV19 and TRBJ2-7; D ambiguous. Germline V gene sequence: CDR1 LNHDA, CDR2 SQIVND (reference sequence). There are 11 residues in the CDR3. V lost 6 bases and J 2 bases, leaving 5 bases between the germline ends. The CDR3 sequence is CASSAAYEQYF. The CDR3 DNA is TGTGCCAGTAGCGCTGCCTACGAGCAGTACTTC.

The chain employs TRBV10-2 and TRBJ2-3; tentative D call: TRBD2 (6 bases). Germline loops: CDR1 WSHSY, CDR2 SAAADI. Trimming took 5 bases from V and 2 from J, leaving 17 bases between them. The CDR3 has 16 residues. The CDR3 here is CASSLRGRGNTDTQYF. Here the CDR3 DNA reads TGCGCCAGCAGTCTGAGAGGGCGGGGAAACACAGATACGCAGTATTTT.

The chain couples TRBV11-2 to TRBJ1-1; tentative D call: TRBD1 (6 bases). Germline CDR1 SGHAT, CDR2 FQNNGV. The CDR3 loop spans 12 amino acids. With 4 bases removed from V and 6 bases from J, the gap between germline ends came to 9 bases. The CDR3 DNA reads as TGTGCCAGCAGCTACAGGGTCGCTGAAGCTTTCTTT. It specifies CASSYRVAEAFF.

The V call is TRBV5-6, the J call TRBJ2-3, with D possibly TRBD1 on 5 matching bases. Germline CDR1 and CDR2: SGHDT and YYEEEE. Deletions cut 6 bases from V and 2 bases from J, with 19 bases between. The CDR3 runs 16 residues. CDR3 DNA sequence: TGTGCCAGCACCCCCCCGGGTCGGACAAACACAGATACGCAGTATTTT. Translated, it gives CASTPPGRTNTDTQYF.

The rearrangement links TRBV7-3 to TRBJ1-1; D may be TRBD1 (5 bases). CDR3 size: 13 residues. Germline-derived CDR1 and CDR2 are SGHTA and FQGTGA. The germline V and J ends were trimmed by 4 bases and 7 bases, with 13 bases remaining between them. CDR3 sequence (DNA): TGTGCCAGCAGCTCTCGAATCGGGGGTGAAGCTTTCTTT. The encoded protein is CASSSRIGGEAFF.

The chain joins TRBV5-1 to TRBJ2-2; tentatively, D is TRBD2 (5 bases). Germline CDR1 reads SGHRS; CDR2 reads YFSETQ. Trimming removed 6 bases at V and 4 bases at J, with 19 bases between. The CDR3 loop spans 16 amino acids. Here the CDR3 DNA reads TGCGCCAGCACACCCCACGGGCGGGCGCGCACCGGGGAGCTGTTTTTT. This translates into CASTPHGRARTGELFF.

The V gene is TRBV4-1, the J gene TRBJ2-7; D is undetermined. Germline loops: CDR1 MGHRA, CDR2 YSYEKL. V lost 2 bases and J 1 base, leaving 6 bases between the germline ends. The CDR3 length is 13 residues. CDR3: CASSQRQSYEQYF. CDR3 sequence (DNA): TGCGCCAGCAGCCAACGCCAATCCTACGAGCAGTACTTC.

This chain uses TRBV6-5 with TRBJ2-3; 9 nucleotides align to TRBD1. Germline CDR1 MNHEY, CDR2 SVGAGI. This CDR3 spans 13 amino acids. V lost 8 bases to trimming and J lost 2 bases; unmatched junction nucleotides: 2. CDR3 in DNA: TGTGCCAGCGGGGACAGGGCCACAGATACGCAGTATTTT. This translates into CASGDRATDTQYF.

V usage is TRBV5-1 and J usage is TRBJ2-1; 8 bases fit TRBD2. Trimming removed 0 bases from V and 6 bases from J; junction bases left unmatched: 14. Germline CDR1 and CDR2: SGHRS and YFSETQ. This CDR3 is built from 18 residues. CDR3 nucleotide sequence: TGCGCCAGCAGCTTGGAGATTAGCGGGATCTCCCGCGGCAATGAGCAGTTCTTC. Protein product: CASSLEISGISRGNEQFF.

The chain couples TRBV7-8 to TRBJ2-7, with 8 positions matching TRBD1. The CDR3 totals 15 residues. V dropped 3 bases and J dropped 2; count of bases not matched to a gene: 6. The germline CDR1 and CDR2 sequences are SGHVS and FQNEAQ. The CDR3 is CASSFKRQGPYEQYF. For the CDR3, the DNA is TGTGCCAGCAGCTTTAAAAGACAGGGGCCCTACGAGCAGTACTTC.